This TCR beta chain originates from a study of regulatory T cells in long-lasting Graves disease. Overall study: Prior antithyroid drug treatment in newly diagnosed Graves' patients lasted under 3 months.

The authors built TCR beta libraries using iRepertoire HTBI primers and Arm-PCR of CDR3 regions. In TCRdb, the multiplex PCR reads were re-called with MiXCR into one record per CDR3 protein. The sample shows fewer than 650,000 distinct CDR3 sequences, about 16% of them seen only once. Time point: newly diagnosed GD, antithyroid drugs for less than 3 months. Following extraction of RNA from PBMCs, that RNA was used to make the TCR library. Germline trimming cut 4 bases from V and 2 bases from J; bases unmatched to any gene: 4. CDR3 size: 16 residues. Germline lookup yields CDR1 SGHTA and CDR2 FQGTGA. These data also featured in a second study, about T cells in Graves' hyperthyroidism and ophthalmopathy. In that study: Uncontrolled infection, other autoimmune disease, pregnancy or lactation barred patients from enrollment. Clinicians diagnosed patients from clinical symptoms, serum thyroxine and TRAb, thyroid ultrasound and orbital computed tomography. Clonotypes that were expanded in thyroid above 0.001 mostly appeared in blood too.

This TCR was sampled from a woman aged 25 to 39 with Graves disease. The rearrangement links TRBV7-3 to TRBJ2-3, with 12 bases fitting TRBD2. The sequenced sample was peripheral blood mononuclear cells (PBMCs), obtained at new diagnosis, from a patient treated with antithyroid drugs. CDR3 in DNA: TGTGCCAGCAGCTCCGGACTAGCGGGACACACAGATACGCAGTATTTT. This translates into CASSSGLAGHTDTQYF.